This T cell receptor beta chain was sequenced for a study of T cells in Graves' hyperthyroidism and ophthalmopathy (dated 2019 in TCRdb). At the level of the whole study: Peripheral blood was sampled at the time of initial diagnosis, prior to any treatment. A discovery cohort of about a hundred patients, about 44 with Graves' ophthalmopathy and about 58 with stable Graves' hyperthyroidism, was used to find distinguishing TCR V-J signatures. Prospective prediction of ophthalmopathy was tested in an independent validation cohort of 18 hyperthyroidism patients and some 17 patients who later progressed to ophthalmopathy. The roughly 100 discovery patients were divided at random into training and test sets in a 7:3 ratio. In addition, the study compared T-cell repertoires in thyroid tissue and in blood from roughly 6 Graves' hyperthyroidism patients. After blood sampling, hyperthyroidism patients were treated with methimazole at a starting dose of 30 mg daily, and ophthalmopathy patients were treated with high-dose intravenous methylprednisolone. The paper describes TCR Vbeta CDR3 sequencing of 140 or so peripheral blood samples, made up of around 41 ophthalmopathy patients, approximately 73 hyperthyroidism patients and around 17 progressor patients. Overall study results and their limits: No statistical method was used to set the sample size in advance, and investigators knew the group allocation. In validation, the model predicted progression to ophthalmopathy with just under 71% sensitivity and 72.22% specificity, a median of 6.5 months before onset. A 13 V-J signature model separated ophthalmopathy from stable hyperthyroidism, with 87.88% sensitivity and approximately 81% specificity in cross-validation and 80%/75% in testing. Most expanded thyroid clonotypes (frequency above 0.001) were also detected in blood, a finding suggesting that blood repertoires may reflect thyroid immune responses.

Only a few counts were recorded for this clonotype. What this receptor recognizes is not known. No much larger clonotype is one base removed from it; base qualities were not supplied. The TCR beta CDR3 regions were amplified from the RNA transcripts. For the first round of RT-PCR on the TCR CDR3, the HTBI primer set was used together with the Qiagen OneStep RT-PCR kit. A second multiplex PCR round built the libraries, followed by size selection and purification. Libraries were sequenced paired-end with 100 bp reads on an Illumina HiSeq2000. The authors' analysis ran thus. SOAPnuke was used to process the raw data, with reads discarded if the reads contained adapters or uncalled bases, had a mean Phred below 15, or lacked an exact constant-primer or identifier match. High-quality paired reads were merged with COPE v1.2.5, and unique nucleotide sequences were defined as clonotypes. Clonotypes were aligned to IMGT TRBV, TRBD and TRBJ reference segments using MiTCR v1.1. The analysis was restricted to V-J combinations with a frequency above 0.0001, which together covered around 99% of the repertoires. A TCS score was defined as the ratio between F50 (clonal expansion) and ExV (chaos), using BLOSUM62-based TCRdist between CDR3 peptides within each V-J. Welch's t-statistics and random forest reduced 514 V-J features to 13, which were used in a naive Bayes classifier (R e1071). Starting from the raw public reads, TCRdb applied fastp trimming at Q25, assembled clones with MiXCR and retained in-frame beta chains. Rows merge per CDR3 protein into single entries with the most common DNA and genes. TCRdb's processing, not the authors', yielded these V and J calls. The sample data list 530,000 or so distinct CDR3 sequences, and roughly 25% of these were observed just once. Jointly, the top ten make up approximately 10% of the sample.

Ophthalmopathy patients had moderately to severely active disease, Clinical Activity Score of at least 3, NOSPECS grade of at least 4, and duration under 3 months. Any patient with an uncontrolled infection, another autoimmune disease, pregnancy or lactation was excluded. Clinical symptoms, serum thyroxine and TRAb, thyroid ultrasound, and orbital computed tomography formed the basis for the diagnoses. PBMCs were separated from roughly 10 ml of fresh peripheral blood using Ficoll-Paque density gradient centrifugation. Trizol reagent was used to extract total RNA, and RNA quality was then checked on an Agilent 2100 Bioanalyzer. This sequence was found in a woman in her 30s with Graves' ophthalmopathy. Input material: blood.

The DNA sequence reads TGTGCCAGCAGTCCTACGGACGAGGCCCAGTACTTC. Its coded protein is CASSPTDEAQYF. Rearrangement joined TRBV6-2 or TRBV6-3 to TRBJ2-5, with the D gene uncertain. V is cut by 5 bases and J by 9 bases, and the space between the germline ends is 13 bases. From a lookup of the germline V gene, CDR1 and CDR2 are MNHEY and SVGEGT. Counted from cysteine to phenylalanine, this CDR3 has 12 amino acids. The entry retains the CDR3 DNA only, 36 bases that are in frame from base 1.